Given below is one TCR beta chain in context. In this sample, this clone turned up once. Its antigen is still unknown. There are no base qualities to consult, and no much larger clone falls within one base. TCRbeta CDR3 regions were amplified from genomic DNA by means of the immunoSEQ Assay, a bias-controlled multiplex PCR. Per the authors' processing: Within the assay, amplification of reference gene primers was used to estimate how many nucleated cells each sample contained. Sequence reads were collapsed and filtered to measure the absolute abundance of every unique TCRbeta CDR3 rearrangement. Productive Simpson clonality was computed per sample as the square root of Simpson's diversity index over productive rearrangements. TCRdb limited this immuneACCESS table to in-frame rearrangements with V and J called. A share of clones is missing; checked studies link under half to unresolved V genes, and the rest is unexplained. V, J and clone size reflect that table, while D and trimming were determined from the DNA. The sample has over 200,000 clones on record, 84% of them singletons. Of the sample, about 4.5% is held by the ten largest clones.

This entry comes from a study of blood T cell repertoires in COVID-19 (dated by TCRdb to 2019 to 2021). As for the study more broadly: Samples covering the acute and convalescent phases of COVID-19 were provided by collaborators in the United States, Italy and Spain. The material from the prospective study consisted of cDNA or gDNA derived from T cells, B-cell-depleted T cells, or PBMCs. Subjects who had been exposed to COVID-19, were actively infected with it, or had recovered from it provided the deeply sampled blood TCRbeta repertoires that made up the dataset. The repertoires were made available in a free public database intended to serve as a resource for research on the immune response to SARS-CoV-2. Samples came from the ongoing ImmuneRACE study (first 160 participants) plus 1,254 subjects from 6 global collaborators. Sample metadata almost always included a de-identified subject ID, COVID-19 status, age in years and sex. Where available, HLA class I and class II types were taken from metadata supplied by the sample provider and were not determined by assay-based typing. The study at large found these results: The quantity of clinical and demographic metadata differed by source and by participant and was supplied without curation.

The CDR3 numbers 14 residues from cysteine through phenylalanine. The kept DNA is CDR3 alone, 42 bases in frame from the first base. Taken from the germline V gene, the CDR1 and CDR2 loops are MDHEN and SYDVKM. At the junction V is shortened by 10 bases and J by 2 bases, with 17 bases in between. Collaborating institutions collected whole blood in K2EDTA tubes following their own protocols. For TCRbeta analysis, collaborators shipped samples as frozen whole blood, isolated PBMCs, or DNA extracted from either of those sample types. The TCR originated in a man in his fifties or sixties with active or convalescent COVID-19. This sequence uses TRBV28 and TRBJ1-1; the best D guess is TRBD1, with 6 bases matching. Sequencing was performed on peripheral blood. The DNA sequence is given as TGTGCCACCCGCACCGGGACACACAACACTGAAGCTTTCTTT. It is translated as CATRTGTHNTEAFF. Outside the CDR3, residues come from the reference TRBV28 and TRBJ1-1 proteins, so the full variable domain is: DVKVTQSSRYLVKRTGEKVFLECVQDMDHENMFWYRQDPGLGLRLIYFSYDVKMKEKGDIPEGYSVSREKKERFSLILESASTNQTSMYLCATRTGTHNTEAFFGQGTRLTVV.